These 11 T cell receptor beta chains share one sample of origin, sequenced in a study of CD8 T cells in Susac syndrome. It was with random hexamers that 0.5 to 1 ug RNA was reverse transcribed. One entry per CDR3 protein results from TCRdb running MiXCR on the immunoSEQ multiplex PCR reads. The sample records 70,000 or so distinct CDR3 sequences, less than 95% being singletons. The sequenced sample was CD8+ T cells from PBMCs. The receptors shown here come from a human donor with multiple sclerosis.

This chain links TRBV30 with TRBJ2-1; TRBD2 might be the D (6 bases). The CDR3 covers 14 residues. Germline V gene sequence: CDR1 GTSNPN, CDR2 SVGIG (reference sequence). V lost 0 bases and J lost 7, with 13 bases in between. The CDR3 region has the DNA TGTGCCTGGAGTGTAGAAACTAGCAGGAATGAGCAGTTCTTC. It specifies CAWSVETSRNEQFF. The full variable domain, completed using reference TRBV30 and TRBJ2-1, is SQTIHQWPATLVQPVGSPLSLECTVEGTSNPNLYWYRQAAGRGLQLLFYSVGIGQISSEVPQNLSASRPQDRQFILSSKKLLLSDSGFYLCAWSVETSRNEQFFGPGTRLTVL.

CDR3 sequence reads: CASSPTGPIRDGYTF. The CDR3 region has the DNA TGTGCCAGCAGTCCGACAGGGCCCATAAGGGACGGCTACACCTTC. The chain links TRBV27 to TRBJ1-2, with 7 positions matching TRBD1. The germline CDR1 and CDR2 sequences are MNHEY and SMNVEV (reference sequence). This CDR3 contains 15 residues. The ends lost 5 bases at V and 8 bases at J; junction bases unmatched: 14.

The chain uses TRBV2 and TRBJ2-7; D may be TRBD1 (5 bases). The V end was cut by 1 base, the J end by 3 bases, with 16 bases between. Germline V gene sequence: CDR1 SNHLY, CDR2 FYNNEI. The CDR3 extends over 16 amino acids. CDR3 sequence: CASSEEAGLSVYEQYF. DNA of the CDR3: TGTGCCAGCAGTGAAGAGGCAGGGTTGAGTGTCTACGAGCAGTACTTC.

The chain employs TRBV27 and TRBJ1-5; D remains ambiguous. The CDR3 covers 14 residues. Deletions cut 2 bases from V and 0 bases from J, with 5 bases between. From germline, CDR1 is MNHEY and CDR2 SMNVEV (reference sequence). The DNA for the CDR3 is TGTGCCAGCAGTTTAACCGCTAGCAATCAGCCCCAGCATTTT. Translating gives CASSLTASNQPQHF.

This clonotype was counted a few times. The chain carries TRBV4-1 and TRBJ2-2; D may be TRBD2 (6 bases). The V gene's germline CDR1 is MGHRA and CDR2 YSYEKL. The CDR3 is 14 amino acids. V was trimmed by 0 bases and J by 6 bases, leaving 8 bases between them. The CDR3 loop reads CASSQEGGAGELFF. DNA for the CDR3: TGCGCCAGCAGCCAAGAGGGGGGTGCCGGGGAGCTGTTTTTT.

The DNA of the CDR3 is TGTGCCAGCAGCTTATCCTCGTCGGGGAATGAAAAACTGTTTTTT. It is translated as CASSLSSSGNEKLFF. The chain employs TRBV13 and TRBJ1-4; D gene uncertain. Trimming took 2 bases from V and 5 from J, leaving 12 bases between them. Germline V gene data show CDR1 as PRHDT and CDR2 as FYEKMQ (reference sequence). The CDR3 is made up of 15 amino acids.

The rearrangement uses TRBV5-6 and TRBJ2-3; the D call may be TRBD1 or TRBD2 (5 bases each). Germline assignment: CDR1 SGHDT and CDR2 YYEEEE. The CDR3 has 14 amino acids. The V end lost 4 bases, the J end lost 2 bases, and 11 bases lay between the germline ends. CDR3 amino acids: CASSGGRATDTQYF. The DNA for the CDR3 is TGTGCCAGCAGCGGGGGAAGGGCCACAGATACGCAGTATTTT.

The V call is TRBV7-2, the J call TRBJ1-5; tentative D call: TRBD1 (5 bases). The V end lost 3 bases, the J end lost 3 bases, and 9 bases lay between the germline ends. This CDR3 is 14 amino acids long. Germline lookup yields CDR1 SGHTA and CDR2 FQGNSA. CDR3 sequence (DNA): TGTGCCAGCAGCTTGCAGGGACTCAATCAGCCCCAGCATTTT. Protein: CASSLQGLNQPQHF. The complete variable domain, with remaining parts taken from reference TRBV7-2 and TRBJ1-5, reads GAGVSQSPSNKVTEKGKDVELRCDPISGHTALYWYRQSLGQGLEFLIYFQGNSAPDKSGLPSDRFSAERTGGSVSTLTIQRTQQEDSAVYLCASSLQGLNQPQHFGDGTRLSIL.

The chain carries TRBV5-1 and TRBJ1-2; D is uncertain. V was trimmed by 0 bases and J by 8 bases, leaving 8 bases between them. The CDR3 runs 12 residues. Germline lookup yields CDR1 SGHRS and CDR2 YFSETQ. The CDR3 nucleotides read TGCGCCAGCAGCTTGGAGTACAGCGGCTACACCTTC. Protein sequence: CASSLEYSGYTF. The variable domain in full, with the rest retrieved from reference TRBV5-1 and TRBJ1-2, is KAGVTQTPRYLIKTRGQQVTLSCSPISGHRSVSWYQQTPGQGLQFLFEYFSETQRNKGNFPGRFSGRQFSNSRSEMNVSTLELGDSALYLCASSLEYSGYTFGSGTRLTVV.

The genes are TRBV4-3 and TRBJ2-4, with D maybe TRBD2 (6 bases). The V gene's germline CDR1 is LGHNA and CDR2 YSLEER. There are 13 residues in the CDR3. Trimming stripped 1 base from V and 6 bases from J, with 7 bases between. As DNA, the CDR3 is TGCGCCAGCAGCCAAGGACTAGGAAACATTCAGTACTTC. Its translation is CASSQGLGNIQYF.

The CDR3 DNA sequence: TGCAGCGTTGGGGATGCGGGGTCCTACGAGCAGTACTTC. It translates to CSVGDAGSYEQYF. The rearrangement uses TRBV29-1 and TRBJ2-7, with D possibly matching TRBD2 (6 bases). The CDR3 covers 13 residues. The germline gives CDR1 SQVTM, CDR2 ANQGSEA. The germline V and J ends were trimmed by 4 bases and 1 base, with 11 bases remaining between them.